This section outlines one T cell receptor (beta chain) sequence together with its context. Its target is unknown. This record belongs to a study of T cell responses to AZD1222 COVID-19 vaccine. Study-level findings and limits: The study found vaccine-associated CD4 TCRs spanning spike, dominant at 160-218 and 743-854. Baseline seropositivity characterized only a handful of AZD1222 recipients. Without day 14 samples, only post-peak T cell repertoires were studied.

TCRdb keeps only in-frame clones here, not all; method: immunoSEQ multiplex PCR. The sample gives about 80,000 clones, more than 85% of which show up once; about 8% is in the top ten. The CDR3 sequence is 12 residues long. The V end was cut by 0 bases, the J end by 6 bases, with 3 bases between. The V call is TRBV12-3 or TRBV12-4, the J call TRBJ1-5, with D unresolved. The material sequenced was peripheral blood, taken 28 days after the second AZD1222 dose. The receptor comes from an adult who received the AZD1222 COVID-19 vaccine. This CDR3 reads CASSLAGQPQHF. CDR3 DNA sequence: TGTGCCAGCAGTTTAGCTGGTCAGCCCCAGCATTTT.